A single sample is the source of the 31 T cell receptor beta chains below, sequenced in a study of T cells in Graves' hyperthyroidism and ophthalmopathy. The investigators amplified TCR beta CDR3 regions from RNA transcripts. The HTBI primer set drove a first-round RT-PCR of the TCR CDR3. TCRdb redid the calling of the multiplex PCR reads with MiXCR, one entry per CDR3 protein. The sample yields 400,000 to 600,000 distinct CDR3 sequences, around 15% seen once. The sequencing input was blood. These receptors were obtained from a woman in her 30s with Graves' ophthalmopathy.

V usage is TRBV19 and J usage is TRBJ1-5; D gene unclear. V lost 6 bases and J lost 6, with 12 bases in between. The germline gives CDR1 LNHDA, CDR2 SQIVND (reference sequence). CDR3 length equals 13 residues. CDR3 nucleotides: TGTGCCAGTAGCAGTTTTCGATCTCAGCCCCAGCATTTT. Residues: CASSSFRSQPQHF.

The chain has TRBV12-3 or TRBV12-4 and TRBJ2-1, with TRBD2 matching over 11 bases. CDR3 length equals 17 residues. The V and J ends lost 8 bases and 9 bases, in that order; junction bases with no gene match: 18. Here the CDR3 reads CASDKPTSGIPGAEQFF. Here the CDR3 DNA reads TGTGCCAGCGACAAACCGACTAGCGGGATCCCTGGGGCTGAGCAGTTCTTC.

The rearrangement uses TRBV6-1 and TRBJ1-3; D perhaps matches TRBD1 (5 bases). The V gene lost 3 bases and the J gene lost 0 bases, with 6 bases spanning the gap. Per the germline V gene, CDR1 is MNHNS and CDR2 is SASEGT. The CDR3 spans 14 residues. The CDR3 region is CASSDDSSGNTIYF. The CDR3 DNA reads TGTGCCAGCAGTGACGACAGCTCTGGAAACACCATATATTTT.

This clonotype has a handful of counts. The rearrangement links TRBV10-3 to TRBJ2-7, with a weak D call TRBD1 (5 bases). This CDR3 is built from 12 residues. Germline CDR1 and CDR2: ENHRY and SYGVKD. Trimming removed 8 bases at V and 2 bases at J, with 10 bases between. CDR3 sequence reads: CAIGPDTYEQYF. The CDR3 nucleotides are TGTGCCATCGGGCCGGACACCTACGAGCAGTACTTC.

At least ten counts were recorded for this clonotype. This chain uses TRBV5-1 with TRBJ2-7, with 8 bases fitting TRBD2. This CDR3 comprises 14 residues. CDR1 and CDR2 (germline): SGHRS, YFSETQ. The trim removed 4 bases at V and 5 bases at J, leaving 8 bases unmatched. Written as DNA, the CDR3 is TGCGCCAGCAGCATTCCGGGACTAGGCGACGAGCAGTACTTC. It yields the protein CASSIPGLGDEQYF.

Concerning this clonotype: Compared with germline, one end of the junction differs, possibly owing to a read error. The rearrangement joins TRBV7-2 to TRBJ2-3; D not certain. This CDR3 contains 12 residues. In germline, CDR1 is SGHTA, CDR2 FQGNSA. The CDR3 is CAGSPYTDTQYF. CDR3 bases: TGTGCCGGCAGCCCTTACACAGATACGCAGTATTTT.

This clonotype has a handful of counts. The gene calls are TRBV12-3 or TRBV12-4 and TRBJ2-1, with D possibly TRBD2 on 6 matching bases. V was pared by 3 bases and J by 3 bases, with 12 bases between. This CDR3 region has 15 residues. For the CDR3, the DNA is TGTGCCAGCAGTTTTACTACTAGCTTCTACAATGAGCAGTTCTTC. Its translation is CASSFTTSFYNEQFF.

V is TRBV19 and J is TRBJ2-7; TRBD1 might be the D (6 bases). Trimming took 5 bases from V and 7 from J, leaving 21 bases between them. The CDR3 has 15 amino acids. Germline lookup yields CDR1 LNHDA and CDR2 SQIVND (reference sequence). The CDR3 region is CASSFSIGGRWEQYF. CDR3 bases: TGTGCCAGTAGTTTCTCTATAGGGGGACGTTGGGAGCAGTACTTC.

The chain is built from TRBV6-2 or TRBV6-3 and TRBJ1-2; 10 bases are a match to TRBD1. This CDR3 comprises 15 residues. The V and J ends lost 2 bases and 6 bases, in that order; junction bases with no gene match: 6. Germline V lookup: CDR1 MNHEY, CDR2 SVGEGT. The CDR3 protein is CASSYGDRGTNGYTF. CDR3 bases: TGTGCCAGCAGTTACGGGGACAGGGGAACGAATGGCTACACCTTC.

This clonotype was observed at least ten times. V gene TRBV15 combines with J gene TRBJ2-7; 7 bases match TRBD2. The CDR3 totals 14 residues. Per the germline V gene, CDR1 is LNHNV and CDR2 is YYDKDF (reference sequence). V lost 8 bases and J lost 4; bases outside the gene matches: 11. Here the CDR3 DNA reads TGTGCCACCGGACCGGACGGCGGGAGTTACGAGCAGTACTTC. Translation: CATGPDGGSYEQYF.

The sample holds a few counts of this clonotype. The chain is built from TRBV29-1 and TRBJ2-1; 8 bases are shared with TRBD2. The V segment lost 5 bases and the J segment 10 bases; nucleotides outside the gene matches: 10. In germline, CDR1 is SQVTM, CDR2 ANQGSEA. The length of the CDR3 is 13 residues. CDR3 DNA: TGCAGCGTTCTGCCGGGACTAGGGAAAGAGCAGTTCTTC. It is translated as CSVLPGLGKEQFF.

There are many counts of this clonotype. The chain has TRBV10-2 and TRBJ2-5; TRBD1 aligns across 8 bases. The CDR3 is 13 residues long. Germline V lookup: CDR1 WSHSY, CDR2 SAAADI. V gave up 6 bases and J gave up 4 bases; unmatched junction bases: 4. The CDR3 nucleotides are TGCGCCAGCAGAGACAGGGGACCAGAGACCCAGTACTTC. This sequence encodes CASRDRGPETQYF.

The gene calls are TRBV7-2 and TRBJ2-1; D call uncertain. V lost 5 bases to trimming and J lost 3 bases, with 17 bases between them. Germline CDR1 and CDR2: SGHTA and FQGNSA. This CDR3 is built from 16 residues. CDR3 DNA: TGTGCCAGCAGCCCAAGAAGGGAAAGCTACTACAATGAGCAGTTCTTC. Translated: CASSPRRESYYNEQFF.

The sample holds many counts of this clonotype. This sequence joins TRBV4-1 and TRBJ2-7; D is possibly TRBD2 (5 bases). Between the trimmed V and J ends, which lost 0 bases and 2 bases, there was a span of 17 bases. The CDR3 extends over 17 amino acids. Germline values: CDR1 MGHRA, CDR2 YSYEKL. CDR3 DNA: TGCGCCAGCAGCCAAGAGGGCCCATCCAGCGGTACCTACGAGCAGTACTTC. It is translated as CASSQEGPSSGTYEQYF.

The sample holds many counts of this clonotype. V and J are TRBV6-2 or TRBV6-3 and TRBJ2-7; the D call may be TRBD1 or TRBD2 (5 bases each). V lost 7 bases and J 3 bases, leaving 16 bases between the germline ends. Germline V lookup: CDR1 MNHEY, CDR2 SVGEGT. This CDR3 spans 14 amino acids. The CDR3 DNA is TGTGCCAGCAAACTCCGGGACGGGGACTACGAGCAGTACTTC. The encoded protein is CASKLRDGDYEQYF.

This rearrangement joins TRBV6-5 to TRBJ1-1; 7 bases agree with TRBD1. This CDR3 has 15 residues. With V trimmed by 1 base and J by 0 bases, 2 bases remained unmatched. The germline V gene has CDR1 MNHEY and CDR2 SVGAGI. CDR3 in DNA: TGTGCCAGCAGTTACTGGAGGGGGCTGAACACTGAAGCTTTCTTT. Amino acids: CASSYWRGLNTEAFF.

This clonotype was counted a few times. A much larger clone lies one base from this, so it may be a read error. V and J are TRBV20-1 and TRBJ1-1; D unresolved. V lost 4 bases, J lost 1 base, and 7 bases lay in between. This CDR3 comprises 12 residues. From germline, CDR1 is DFQATT and CDR2 SNEGSKA (reference sequence). The CDR3 here is CSANGRNTEAFF. In nucleotides, the CDR3 is TGCAGTGCTAATGGCAGGAACACTGAAGCTTTCTTT.

The chain recombines TRBV12-3 or TRBV12-4 with TRBJ2-7; D gene ambiguous. The CDR3 is 13 amino acids. The V end lost 4 bases, the J end lost 6 bases, and 13 bases lay between the germline ends. CDR3 DNA: TGTGCCAGCAGTTGGGAAAGGAATGGCGAGCAGTACTTC. This codes for CASSWERNGEQYF.

This clonotype came up many times. This chain connects TRBV12-3 or TRBV12-4 to TRBJ1-2; D not resolved. Trimming removed 5 bases at V and 7 bases at J, with 17 bases between. The CDR3 runs to 14 residues. CDR3 sequence: CASSPQGTAGGYTF. For the CDR3, the DNA is TGTGCCAGCAGTCCCCAAGGAACGGCGGGTGGCTACACCTTC.

This clonotype was counted many times. The rearrangement links TRBV11-2 to TRBJ2-2, with a tentative D call TRBD2 (6 bases). Germline assignment: CDR1 SGHAT and CDR2 FQNNGV. The germline V and J ends were trimmed by 1 base and 6 bases, with 15 bases remaining between them. The length of the CDR3 is 16 residues. In DNA form, the CDR3 reads TGTGCCAGCAGCTTAGTCAACGGGAGATTTGCCGGGGAGCTGTTTTTT. This encodes CASSLVNGRFAGELFF.

The chain employs TRBV18 and TRBJ2-2; TRBD1 matches at 10 bases. The V gene's germline CDR1 is KGHSH and CDR2 LQKENI. J gave up 3 bases and V 3 bases, and 4 bases lay outside the gene matches. This CDR3 is built from 16 residues. The CDR3 DNA reads as TGTGCCAGCTCACCCGGGACAGGGGTCTACACCGGGGAGCTGTTTTTT. This translates into CASSPGTGVYTGELFF.

This clonotype has a count of ten or more. This chain links TRBV28 with TRBJ2-3; 7 nucleotides agree with TRBD1. The CDR3 contains 15 residues. Trimming removed 4 bases from V and 7 bases from J; junction bases left unmatched: 11. Germline-derived CDR1 and CDR2 are MDHEN and SYDVKM. Here the CDR3 DNA reads TGTGCCAGCAGTTCCCCAGCCGACAGGGTATATACGCAGTATTTT. Its translation: CASSSPADRVYTQYF.

V and J are TRBV6-6 and TRBJ2-7, with D maybe TRBD1 (5 bases). The germline gives CDR1 MNHNY, CDR2 SVGAGI (reference sequence). V was pared by 1 base and J by 0 bases, with 13 bases between. CDR3 length equals 16 residues. The CDR3 spells CASSYLRAGRSYEQYF. DNA of the CDR3: TGTGCCAGCAGTTACTTAAGGGCAGGGCGCTCCTACGAGCAGTACTTC.

The chain carries TRBV10-3 and TRBJ2-1; tentatively, D is TRBD1 or TRBD2 (5 bases each). CDR3 length: 15 residues. Between the trimmed V and J ends, which lost 8 bases and 0 bases, there was a span of 14 bases. Germline V CDR1 and CDR2: ENHRY, SYGVKD. The CDR3 region has the DNA TGTGCCATCGCCCTGGGGGTCAGCTCCTACAATGAGCAGTTCTTC. Translation: CAIALGVSSYNEQFF.

This clonotype appeared many times. This rearrangement joins TRBV28 to TRBJ2-5, with D unclear. V lost 2 bases to trimming and J lost 5 bases, with 9 bases between them. Germline CDR1 is MDHEN and CDR2 is SYDVKM. The CDR3 is 13 residues long. The CDR3 loop is CASSLIPSETQYF. CDR3 in DNA: TGTGCCAGCAGTTTAATCCCAAGTGAGACCCAGTACTTC.

J is TRBJ2-1 and V is TRBV12-3 or TRBV12-4; either TRBD1 or TRBD2 may fit D (5 bases each). With 6 bases removed from V and 7 bases from J, the gap between germline ends came to 19 bases. This CDR3 contains 15 residues. CDR3: CASSPPRDPSNEQFF. The CDR3, as DNA: TGTGCCAGCAGCCCTCCCCGGGACCCCTCGAATGAGCAGTTCTTC.

On this clonotype itself: A read error is possible here, since a much larger clone lies one base away. The chain joins TRBV29-1 to TRBJ1-1; perhaps TRBD1 as D (5 bases). Germline assignment: CDR1 SQVTM and CDR2 ANQGSEA. The CDR3 has 14 residues. Trimming took off 4 bases at V and 3 bases at J, with 15 bases between the two ends. CDR3 amino acids: CSVAGVFLYTEAFF. In nucleotides, the CDR3 is TGCAGCGTTGCGGGGGTCTTCCTCTACACTGAAGCTTTCTTT.

The chain uses TRBV19 and TRBJ2-3; D tentatively reads TRBD1 or TRBD2 (5 bases each). CDR1 and CDR2 (germline): LNHDA, SQIVND (reference sequence). V was pared by 4 bases and J by 1 base, with 18 bases between. This CDR3 is built from 17 residues. In DNA form, the CDR3 reads TGTGCCAGTAGTAAGAGGGACGGAAGTTTGGGCACAGATACGCAGTATTTT. It specifies CASSKRDGSLGTDTQYF.

This chain connects TRBV28 to TRBJ2-7, with a weak D call TRBD1 (5 bases). The CDR3 extends over 14 amino acids. The ends were cut back, 6 bases at V and 3 bases at J, with 15 bases in the middle. Germline CDR1 MDHEN, CDR2 SYDVKM. CDR3 sequence (DNA): TGTGCCAGCAGCTTTGGACATGATAGCTACGAGCAGTACTTC. Translation: CASSFGHDSYEQYF. The full variable domain, in which reference TRBV28 and TRBJ2-7 provide the parts outside the CDR3, is DVKVTQSSRYLVKRTGEKVFLECVQDMDHENMFWYRQDPGLGLRLIYFSYDVKMKEKGDIPEGYSVSREKKERFSLILESASTNQTSMYLCASSFGHDSYEQYFGPGTRLTVT.

This clonotype showed up many times. The chain is built from TRBV7-9 and TRBJ2-1; 7 bases are a match to TRBD1. CDR1 and CDR2 from the germline V gene are SEHNR and FQNEAQ (reference sequence). The CDR3 is 18 amino acids. V gave up 4 bases and J gave up 4 bases; unmatched junction bases: 16. CDR3 DNA: TGTGCCAGCAGCTCCGGGGATCGAGGGGGCGCATCATACAATGAGCAGTTCTTC. This gives the protein CASSSGDRGGASYNEQFF.

This clonotype showed up many times. V gene TRBV2 combines with J gene TRBJ2-7; TRBD1 agrees at 8 bases. The V gene end was trimmed by 0 bases and the J gene end by 5 bases; junction bases not matched to a gene: 6. Germline V gene lookup returns CDR1 SNHLY and CDR2 FYNNEI. The CDR3 consists of 15 residues. The CDR3 DNA sequence: TGTGCCAGCAGTGAAGCTAGACAGGGGTGGGACGAGCAGTACTTC. It is translated as CASSEARQGWDEQYF.